This T cell receptor (beta chain) was sequenced during a study of blood T cell repertoires in COVID-19. Original processing methods: The assay estimated nucleated cells by amplifying reference gene primers. Assay used: immunoSEQ multiplex PCR; TCRdb lists only in-frame clones, some missing. That table gives V, J and clone size, and the DNA gave D and trimming. The sample comprises 100,000 to 150,000 clones, approximately 89% of which are singletons, and less than 4.5% rests with the top ten. Germline V lookup: CDR1 LNHNV, CDR2 YYDKDF (reference sequence). The V segment lost 2 bases and the J segment 2 bases; nucleotides outside the gene matches: 9. The length of the CDR3 is 19 residues.

The TCR originated in a woman aged 55-70 years with acute or convalescent COVID-19. The chain carries TRBV15 and TRBJ2-1; TRBD2 agrees at 13 bases. Material: peripheral blood. The CDR3 spells CATSRQTGLAGIPYNEQFF. The DNA for the CDR3 is TGTGCCACCAGCAGACAGACGGGACTAGCGGGGATCCCCTACAATGAGCAGTTCTTC.